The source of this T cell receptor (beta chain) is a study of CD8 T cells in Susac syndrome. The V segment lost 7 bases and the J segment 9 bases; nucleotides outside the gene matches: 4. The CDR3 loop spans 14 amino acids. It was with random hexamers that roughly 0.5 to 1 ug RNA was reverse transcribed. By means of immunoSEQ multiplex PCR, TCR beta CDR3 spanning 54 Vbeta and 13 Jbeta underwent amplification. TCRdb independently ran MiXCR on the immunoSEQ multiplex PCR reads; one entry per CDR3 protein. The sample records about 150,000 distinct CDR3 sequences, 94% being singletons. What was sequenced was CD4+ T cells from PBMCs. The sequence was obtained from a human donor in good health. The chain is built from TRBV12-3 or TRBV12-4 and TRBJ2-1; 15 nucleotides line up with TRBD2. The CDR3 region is CASTRGLAGGEQFF. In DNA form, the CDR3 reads TGTGCCAGCACCCGGGGACTAGCGGGAGGTGAGCAGTTCTTC.